Shown below are 24 T cell receptor beta chains from a single sample sequenced in a study of identical twins. TCRdb fed the 5' RACE reads into MiXCR, producing one record per CDR3 protein. The table includes hundreds of thousands of distinct CDR3 sequences, roughly a quarter detected once. This same sample was also part of a study on T cells expressing NK-cell markers.

The sequencing sample was made of CD4+ T cells sorted from blood. Receptors were obtained from a woman between 18 and 29 years old in good health.

This clonotype came up a few times. The chain is built from TRBV12-3 or TRBV12-4 and TRBJ1-2, with 7 bases aligning to TRBD1. CDR3 length equals 15 residues. V shed 2 bases and J 4 bases; nucleotides not matched to a gene: 7. The CDR3 DNA follows: TGTGCCAGCAGTTTAAGGACAGGACTTGTCTATGGCTACACCTTC. Translating gives CASSLRTGLVYGYTF.

This clonotype was picked up a small number of times. This chain connects TRBV9 to TRBJ2-3; a weak D match, TRBD1 (5 bases). This CDR3 is 15 amino acids long. Germline V gene data show CDR1 as SGDLS and CDR2 as YYNGEE. V lost 1 base, J lost 4 bases, and 13 bases lay in between. CDR3 in amino acids: CASSVRGTNADTQYF. DNA of the CDR3: TGTGCCAGCAGCGTAAGGGGAACTAATGCAGATACGCAGTATTTT.

Only a few counts were recorded for this clonotype. A junction end diverges from the germline sequence, so it may reflect a read error. The chain uses TRBV5-1 and TRBJ2-7; 7 nucleotides line up with TRBD1. CDR1 SGHRS and CDR2 YFSETQ come from the germline V gene. CDR3 length equals 12 residues. Here the CDR3 reads CASSRDRDEQYF. DNA of the CDR3: TGTGCCAGCAGTAGAGACAGGGACGAGCAGTACTTC.

Only a few counts were recorded for this clonotype. The genes are TRBV4-3 and TRBJ2-7; no definite D call. This CDR3 has 16 residues. Germline V gives CDR1 LGHNA, CDR2 YSLEER. Deletions cut 0 bases from V and 2 bases from J, with 14 bases between. CDR3 region: CASSQEVGGPTYEQYF. CDR3 DNA sequence: TGCGCCAGCAGCCAAGAAGTTGGCGGACCAACCTACGAGCAGTACTTC.

The chain recombines TRBV15 with TRBJ2-3; no clear D gene. V was pared by 0 bases and J by 8 bases, with 9 bases between. The CDR3 contains 13 residues. The germline V gene encodes CDR1 LNHNV and CDR2 YYDKDF (reference sequence). The CDR3 is CATSRENLGTQYF. The CDR3 nucleotides read TGTGCCACCAGCAGAGAAAATTTGGGTACGCAGTATTTT.

The chain recombines TRBV9 with TRBJ2-6; unclear D gene. In germline, CDR1 is SGDLS, CDR2 YYNGEE. The CDR3 contains 19 residues. V was cut by 3 bases and J by 2 bases, with 21 bases left in between. This chain's CDR3 is CASSAPMVQHGAGANVLTF. CDR3 nucleotide sequence: TGTGCCAGCAGCGCCCCAATGGTACAACACGGAGCTGGGGCCAACGTCCTGACTTTC.

This chain uses TRBV10-1 with TRBJ2-3; D is uncertain. CDR1 and CDR2 (germline): WNHNN, SYGVQD (reference sequence). The ends were cut back, 8 bases at V and 0 bases at J, with 15 bases in the middle. The CDR3 totals 15 residues. The CDR3 reads CASSSRSPSTDTQYF. CDR3 coding DNA: TGCGCCAGCTCCTCTAGATCACCCAGCACAGATACGCAGTATTTT.

The CDR3 is CASSYLLRGRTGELFF. DNA for the CDR3: TGTGCCAGCAGTTACCTACTACGCGGTAGAACCGGGGAGCTGTTTTTT. The chain carries TRBV19 and TRBJ2-2, with D uncertain. The germline CDR1 and CDR2 sequences are LNHDA and SQIVND (reference sequence). The CDR3 sequence is 16 residues long. The V end lost 9 bases, the J end lost 5 bases, and 22 bases lay between the germline ends. Full variable domain (outside the CDR3, taken from reference TRBV19 and TRBJ2-2): DGGITQSPKYLFRKEGQNVTLSCEQNLNHDAMYWYRQDPGQGLRLIYYSQIVNDFQKGDIAEGYSVSREKKESFPLTVTSAQKNPTAFYLCASSYLLRGRTGELFFGEGSRLTVL.

V gene TRBV29-1 combines with J gene TRBJ2-7; TRBD2 aligns across 11 bases. The germline gives CDR1 SQVTM, CDR2 ANQGSEA. The CDR3 contains 10 residues. The V gene end was trimmed by 3 bases and the J gene end by 11 bases; junction bases not matched to a gene: 0. The CDR3 DNA reads as TGCAGCGTTGATAGCGGGAGGGAGTACTTC. Translated: CSVDSGREYF.

Only a few counts were recorded for this clonotype. V usage is TRBV5-1 and J usage is TRBJ2-2, with 7 positions matching TRBD2. Trimming took 3 bases from V and 6 from J; bases not matched to a gene: 8. The CDR3 runs to 15 residues. Germline V CDR1 and CDR2: SGHRS, YFSETQ. The CDR3 region is CASSSAFTSAGELFF. CDR3 DNA: TGCGCCAGCAGCTCCGCATTCACTAGCGCCGGGGAGCTGTTTTTT.

This clonotype was recorded a few times. The chain joins TRBV11-2 to TRBJ2-3; 13 positions match TRBD2. This CDR3 has 18 amino acids. Unmatched junction bases numbered 8, after V lost 0 bases and J lost 5 bases. Looked up from germline, CDR1 is SGHAT and CDR2 is FQNNGV. CDR3 sequence (DNA): TGTGCCAGCAGCTTAGATCGTCGACTAGCGGGGGGCCAAGATACGCAGTATTTT. Its protein is CASSLDRRLAGGQDTQYF. The full variable domain, completed using reference TRBV11-2 and TRBJ2-3, is EAGVAQSPRYKIIEKRQSVAFWCNPISGHATLYWYQQILGQGPKLLIQFQNNGVVDDSQLPKDRFSAERLKGVDSTLKIQPAKLEDSAVYLCASSLDRRLAGGQDTQYFGPGTRLTVL.

This clonotype was observed a handful of times. The V and J genes are TRBV20-1 and TRBJ1-1, with a tentative D call TRBD1 (6 bases). Trimming cost V 3 bases and J 11 bases, with 13 bases left between them. The CDR3 contains 11 residues. CDR1 and CDR2 from the germline V gene are DFQATT and SNEGSKA (reference sequence). DNA of the CDR3: TGCAGTGCTAGTGGAGGACAGAAGGCTTTCTTT. Amino acids: CSASGGQKAFF.

This rearrangement joins TRBV7-8 to TRBJ2-1, with 8 bases aligning to TRBD2. The V gene's germline CDR1 is SGHVS and CDR2 FQNEAQ. The CDR3 is 15 residues long. V lost 5 bases, J lost 6 bases, and 9 bases stayed unmatched. The CDR3 sequence is CASSPGASGSNEQFF. DNA of the CDR3: TGTGCCAGCAGCCCCGGGGCTAGCGGGTCCAATGAGCAGTTCTTC.

The gene calls are TRBV7-9 and TRBJ2-7; the D is unclear. The CDR3 sequence is 14 residues long. Germline V gives CDR1 SEHNR, CDR2 FQNEAQ (reference sequence). Trimming removed 5 bases from V and 3 bases from J, with 14 bases in between. For the CDR3, the DNA is TGTGCCAGCAGCCCTGGGCTAGTCGTCTACGAGCAGTACTTC. Translating gives CASSPGLVVYEQYF.

This clonotype was recorded a few times. The chain links TRBV11-1 to TRBJ2-7; D gene ambiguous. Per germline, CDR1 SGHAT and CDR2 FQDESV (reference sequence). The CDR3 length is 14 residues. Trimming took 3 bases from V and 2 from J, leaving 11 bases between them. CDR3 amino acids: CASSFMQATYEQYF. Here the CDR3 DNA reads TGTGCCAGCAGCTTCATGCAGGCTACCTACGAGCAGTACTTC.

This chain connects TRBV12-3 or TRBV12-4 to TRBJ1-6; no reliable D call. V was pared by 3 bases and J by 10 bases, with 10 bases between. There are 13 residues in the CDR3. CDR3 loop: CASSFGGESPLHF. In DNA, the CDR3 is TGTGCCAGCAGTTTTGGCGGGGAATCACCCCTCCACTTT.

The chain has TRBV20-1 and TRBJ2-1; 9 positions match TRBD1. This CDR3 contains 15 residues. The V and J ends lost 1 base and 4 bases, in that order; junction bases with no gene match: 5. From germline, CDR1 is DFQATT and CDR2 SNEGSKA (reference sequence). The CDR3 DNA sequence: TGCAGTGCTAGAGGCGGGACAGGGACTTACAATGAGCAGTTCTTC. It encodes CSARGGTGTYNEQFF.

The J gene is TRBJ2-7, the V gene TRBV19, with D perhaps TRBD1 (6 bases). Germline-derived CDR1 and CDR2 are LNHDA and SQIVND (reference sequence). The CDR3 is 15 amino acids. Trimming removed 6 bases at V and 0 bases at J, with 15 bases between. The CDR3 loop reads CASSRKGQSSYEQYF. CDR3 bases: TGTGCCAGTAGCCGCAAGGGACAAAGCTCCTACGAGCAGTACTTC.

This clonotype showed up just a few times. The V and J genes are TRBV12-3 or TRBV12-4 and TRBJ2-7, with TRBD1 as a possible D gene (5 bases). This CDR3 comprises 13 residues. Trimming pared 6 bases from V and 6 bases from J, leaving 15 bases between. CDR3 bases: TGTGCCAGCAGGCAAGAGACAGTAGGCGAGCAGTACTTC. Translation gives CASRQETVGEQYF.

The chain joins TRBV9 to TRBJ1-6, with D perhaps matching TRBD1 (5 bases). Trimming removed 4 bases at V and 5 bases at J, with 10 bases between. Germline CDR1 and CDR2: SGDLS and YYNGEE. CDR3 size: 14 residues. The CDR3 region is CASSRRGDNSPLHF. The CDR3 DNA is TGTGCCAGCAGCCGCCGGGGGGATAATTCACCCCTCCACTTT.

This clonotype was seen only a few times. At one end the junction does not follow the germline gene, possibly because of a read error. CDR3 DNA: TGTGCCAGCAGTCTGGACGGAGGATATGGCTACACCTTC. As protein: CASSLDGGYGYTF. This rearrangement joins TRBV5-1 to TRBJ1-2; no firm D call. CDR3 size: 13 residues. Germline values: CDR1 SGHRS, CDR2 YFSETQ. Combining the CDR3 with reference TRBV5-1 and TRBJ1-2 gives the whole variable domain KAGVTQTPRYLIKTRGQQVTLSCSPISGHRSVSWYQQTPGQGLQFLFEYFSETQRNKGNFPGRFSGRQFSNSRSEMNVSTLELGDSALYLCASSLDGGYGYTFGSGTRLTVV.

This clonotype was found a few times. J is TRBJ2-1 and V is TRBV20-1; D is unclear. V lost 4 bases and J lost 4, with 5 bases in between. Per germline, CDR1 DFQATT and CDR2 SNEGSKA (reference sequence). This CDR3 has 11 amino acids. The CDR3 is CSAIGYNEQFF. DNA of the CDR3: TGCAGTGCTATTGGGTACAATGAGCAGTTCTTC.

The rearrangement uses TRBV7-9 and TRBJ1-5; D gene unclear. Germline lookup yields CDR1 SEHNR and CDR2 FQNEAQ (reference sequence). CDR3 length: 14 residues. The V and J ends lost 4 bases and 6 bases respectively, with 13 bases between them. As DNA, the CDR3 is TGTGCCAGCAGCTCGGGTCGCATGAGTCAGCCCCAGCATTTT. It codes for CASSSGRMSQPQHF. Looking up the rest from reference TRBV7-9 and TRBJ1-5 gives the full variable domain: DTGVSQNPRHKITKRGQNVTFRCDPISEHNRLYWYRQTLGQGPEFLTYFQNEAQLEKSRLLSDRFSAERPKGSFSTLEIQRTEQGDSAMYLCASSSGRMSQPQHFGDGTRLSIL.

Only a few counts were recorded for this clonotype. This chain links TRBV7-2 with TRBJ2-7, with D possibly being TRBD2 (6 bases). The CDR3 runs to 15 residues. Between the trimmed V and J ends, which lost 3 bases and 5 bases, there was a span of 17 bases. The germline gives CDR1 SGHTA, CDR2 FQGNSA. CDR3 protein: CASSFERGGKDEQYF. In DNA, the CDR3 is TGTGCCAGCAGCTTCGAGAGGGGCGGGAAAGACGAGCAGTACTTC.